A selection of T cell receptor beta chains follows, all from one sample in a study of T-cell memory formation after mild COVID-19. TCRdb redid the calling of the 5' RACE reads with MiXCR, one entry per CDR3 protein. The sample consists of 550,000 to 600,000 distinct CDR3 sequences, roughly a sixth of them appearing once. Input material: PBMCs or a T cell subset sorted from them (not recorded which). The origin of the receptors is an adult woman who had mild COVID-19 (a few samples of this study predate the infection). Cell type and time point are not known. CDR3s include the opening cysteine and the closing phenylalanine or tryptophan. Fields, in order: clone size, J gene, V gene, D gene, CDR3 protein, CDR3 DNA. A D gene is named only where the DNA matches it firmly. Clone size is shown for a subset of rows, as once, few, many or a class of expanded clone.

>NA|TRBJ2-7|TRBV7-9|TRBD2
CASSPRLAASYEQYF
TGTGCCAGCAGCCCAAGACTAGCGGCCTCCTACGAGCAGTACTTC
>few|TRBJ2-7|TRBV12-3/TRBV12-4|NA
CASSLAGVGSYEQYF
TGTGCCAGCAGTTTAGCGGGAGTAGGGTCCTACGAGCAGTACTTC
>few|TRBJ1-5|TRBV6-2/TRBV6-3|TRBD1
CASSYPPTGGVEQPQHF
TGTGCCAGCAGTTACCCCCCGACAGGGGGCGTAGAACAGCCCCAGCATTTT
>NA|TRBJ2-7|TRBV4-1|NA
CASSQERGPGYEQYF
TGCGCCAGCAGCCAAGAAAGGGGACCTGGGTACGAGCAGTACTTC
>many|TRBJ1-5|TRBV4-1|TRBD1
CASSHPGGRNQPQHF
TGCGCCAGCAGCCACCCAGGGGGGCGCAATCAGCCCCAGCATTTT
>few|TRBJ1-5|TRBV3-1|NA
CASSPTGLYQPQHF
TGTGCCAGCAGCCCTACAGGGCTGTATCAGCCCCAGCATTTT
>few|TRBJ1-1|TRBV29-1|TRBD1
CSVSGGLPSNTEAFF
TGCAGCGTTTCAGGGGGCCTACCTTCCAACACTGAAGCTTTCTTT
>NA|TRBJ2-5|TRBV15|TRBD1
CATSQIGQGRETQYF
TGTGCCACCAGCCAGATCGGACAGGGGAGAGAGACCCAGTACTTC
>few|TRBJ1-3|TRBV25-1|TRBD1
CASSGGQSGNTIYF
TGTGCCAGCAGCGGGGGACAGTCCGGAAACACCATATATTTT
>NA|TRBJ2-5|TRBV20-1|NA
CSARRQLQETQYF
TGCAGTGCCCGTAGGCAGTTACAAGAGACCCAGTACTTC
>NA|TRBJ2-2|TRBV7-3|NA
CASKANTGELFF
TGTGCCAGCAAGGCGAACACCGGGGAGCTGTTTTTT
>few|TRBJ1-2|TRBV7-9|NA
CASSLGWDLGYGYTF
TGTGCCAGCAGCTTAGGGTGGGATTTGGGCTATGGCTACACCTTC
>NA|TRBJ2-3|TRBV7-8|NA
CASSSQPGSVSADTQYF
TGTGCCAGCAGCTCCCAACCCGGCTCAGTTAGTGCAGATACGCAGTATTTT
>NA|TRBJ2-1|TRBV7-8|TRBD2
CASSLLRERDNEQFF
TGTGCCAGCAGCTTACTGCGGGAGCGGGACAATGAGCAGTTCTTC
>many|TRBJ1-2|TRBV6-6|TRBD1
CASSYAWDRTYGYTF
TGTGCCAGCAGTTACGCCTGGGACAGAACCTATGGCTACACCTTC
>few|TRBJ2-2|TRBV29-1|TRBD1
CSGGQGLNTGELFF
TGCAGCGGGGGACAGGGGCTTAACACCGGGGAGCTGTTTTTT
>few|TRBJ2-3|TRBV4-2|TRBD1
CASSHRGQGGIGDTQYF
TGTGCCAGCAGCCACCGCGGACAGGGGGGAATAGGGGATACGCAGTATTTT
>NA|TRBJ1-1|TRBV5-1|NA
CASSLAEIGGLITEAFF
TGCGCCAGCAGCTTGGCCGAGATCGGGGGGCTTATCACTGAAGCTTTCTTT
>NA|TRBJ2-7|TRBV12-3/TRBV12-4|NA
CASSPGPIYEQYF
TGTGCCAGCAGCCCGGGGCCTATTTACGAGCAGTACTTC
>many|TRBJ1-4|TRBV10-3|NA
CAISEPRREKLFF
TGTGCCATCAGTGAGCCGAGGCGTGAAAAACTGTTTTTT
>few|TRBJ1-1|TRBV7-9|NA
CASSLFSTQGGTEAFF
TGTGCCAGCAGCTTATTTAGCACCCAAGGGGGAACTGAAGCTTTCTTT
>many|TRBJ2-7|TRBV6-5|NA
CASSYSRGYEQYF
TGTGCCAGCAGTTACTCTAGGGGTTACGAGCAGTACTTC
>few|TRBJ2-7|TRBV4-1|TRBD1
CASSPGAQGSSYEQYF
TGCGCCAGCAGCCCAGGAGCACAGGGGAGCTCCTACGAGCAGTACTTC
>few|TRBJ2-1|TRBV4-2|TRBD2
CASSQDAAGGPVEQFF
TGTGCCAGCAGCCAAGATGCGGCGGGAGGGCCGGTTGAGCAGTTCTTC
>few|TRBJ2-5|TRBV5-1|TRBD2
CASSLRLAGVQETQYF
TGCGCCAGCAGCTTGAGACTAGCGGGGGTACAAGAGACCCAGTACTTC
>NA|TRBJ2-3|TRBV20-1|TRBD2
CSARVGGPTDTQYF
TGCAGTGCTAGAGTGGGAGGGCCCACAGATACGCAGTATTTT
>few|TRBJ2-5|TRBV29-1|NA
CSTVRGSETQYF
TGCAGCACCGTTAGGGGTTCGGAGACCCAGTACTTC
>few|TRBJ1-5|TRBV6-1|NA
CASRDPAGDNQPQHF
TGTGCCAGCAGGGATCCGGCAGGGGACAATCAGCCCCAGCATTTT
>few|TRBJ2-7|TRBV5-8|TRBD2
CASSLVSSGEQYF
TGTGCCAGCAGCTTGGTGTCTAGCGGTGAGCAGTACTTC
>few|TRBJ2-7|TRBV4-2|NA
CASSQGDSIYEQYF
TGTGCCAGCAGCCAAGGGGACTCAATCTACGAGCAGTACTTC
>NA|TRBJ1-4|TRBV7-9|NA
CASSLAVGQGGEKLFF
TGTGCCAGCAGCTTAGCCGTGGGGCAGGGAGGAGAAAAACTGTTTTTT
>few|TRBJ1-1|TRBV5-5|TRBD1
CASSLRRQGSNTEAFF
TGTGCCAGCAGCTTGCGGCGACAGGGGTCGAACACTGAAGCTTTCTTT
>NA|TRBJ1-2|TRBV12-3/TRBV12-4|TRBD1
CASSPLTGGFGYTF
TGTGCCAGCAGCCCACTGACAGGGGGTTTTGGCTACACCTTC
>few|TRBJ1-4|TRBV6-2/TRBV6-3|TRBD1
CASRQQGTGKKLFF
TGTGCCAGCAGACAACAGGGGACGGGAAAAAAACTGTTTTTT
>few|TRBJ1-1|TRBV15|NA
CATRAGHRTPEAFF
TGTGCCACCAGGGCGGGACATCGGACCCCTGAAGCTTTCTTT
>many|TRBJ2-5|TRBV7-9|NA
CASSLPGIGETQYF
TGTGCCAGCAGCTTACCGGGGATCGGAGAGACCCAGTACTTC
>few|TRBJ2-4|TRBV23-1|NA
CASSHSVDIQYF
TGCGCCAGCAGTCATTCCGTAGACATTCAGTACTTC
>few|TRBJ1-1|TRBV4-3|NA
CASSQDRAGEEIAFF
TGCGCCAGCAGCCAAGATAGGGCAGGGGAGGAGATTGCTTTCTTT
>few|TRBJ1-2|TRBV21-1|NA
CASTQGRTTFAYGYTF
TGTGCCAGCACCCAGGGACGGACTACATTTGCCTATGGCTACACCTTC
>few|TRBJ1-2|TRBV12-3/TRBV12-4|TRBD1
CASSPRTGGYYGYTF
TGTGCCAGCAGTCCGAGGACAGGGGGCTACTATGGCTACACCTTC
>NA|TRBJ1-6|TRBV7-9|NA
CASSLSQDNSPLHF
TGTGCCAGCAGCTTATCGCAGGATAATTCACCCCTCCACTTT
>NA|TRBJ2-5|TRBV7-9|TRBD2
CASSRGLARQETQYF
TGTGCCAGCAGCAGGGGACTAGCGAGACAAGAGACCCAGTACTTC
>NA|TRBJ1-2|TRBV19|TRBD1
CASRRDRGYYGYTF
TGTGCCAGTAGACGGGACAGGGGGTACTATGGCTACACCTTC
>NA|TRBJ1-6|TRBV4-1|NA
CASSQGPGQGEDNSPLHF
TGCGCCAGCAGCCAAGGCCCGGGGCAGGGCGAGGATAATTCACCCCTCCACTTT
>NA|TRBJ1-1|TRBV5-1|NA
CASSLLSGRGNTEAFF
TGCGCCAGCAGCCTCCTTTCCGGGCGAGGGAACACTGAAGCTTTCTTT
>NA|TRBJ2-2|TRBV7-2|TRBD1
CAILSTGTGGEYTGELFF
TGTGCCATACTCAGCACCGGGACAGGGGGCGAGTACACCGGGGAGCTGTTTTTT
>NA|TRBJ2-7|TRBV4-1|TRBD2
CASSQDPGLAGGAYEQYF
TGCGCCAGCAGCCAAGATCCGGGACTAGCGGGAGGTGCGTACGAGCAGTACTTC
>NA|TRBJ2-1|TRBV12-3/TRBV12-4|NA
CASSLVRMSSRTFQEQFF
TGTGCCAGCAGTTTAGTTAGAATGAGTAGCCGGACCTTTCAAGAGCAGTTCTTC
>NA|TRBJ1-5|TRBV6-6|NA
CASSRARGQPQHF
TGTGCCAGCAGCAGGGCGAGGGGTCAGCCCCAGCATTTT
>few|TRBJ1-3|TRBV5-1|NA
CASSLGAEGNTIYF
TGCGCCAGCAGCTTGGGAGCAGAGGGAAACACCATATATTTT
>few|TRBJ1-1|TRBV5-1|NA
CASSPMGTTNTEAFF
TGCGCCAGCAGCCCAATGGGGACAACGAACACTGAAGCTTTCTTT
>few|TRBJ2-7|TRBV29-1|NA
CSVGAIGPEFSYEQYF
TGCAGCGTTGGGGCCATAGGGCCGGAGTTCTCCTACGAGCAGTACTTC
>NA|TRBJ2-5|TRBV30|TRBD2
CAWTRGEETQYF
TGTGCCTGGACACGGGGGGAAGAGACCCAGTACTTC
>few|TRBJ2-6|TRBV19|NA
CASRSRQVDSGANVLTF
TGTGCCAGTAGGTCAAGACAGGTTGACTCTGGGGCCAACGTCCTGACTTTC
>few|TRBJ2-5|TRBV5-1|TRBD2
CASRTSGRTLETQYF
TGCGCCAGCAGGACTAGCGGGAGGACGTTAGAGACCCAGTACTTC
>NA|TRBJ2-1|TRBV2|TRBD1
CATEPGQGIGEQFF
TGTGCCACCGAACCGGGACAGGGGATAGGTGAGCAGTTCTTC
>few|TRBJ2-5|TRBV5-1|TRBD1
CASSLEIDRVLETQYF
TGCGCCAGCAGCTTGGAAATCGACAGGGTTTTGGAGACCCAGTACTTC